A single sample gave rise to the 3 T cell receptor beta chains below, sequenced in a study of OX40 agonist ivuxolimab in advanced cancers. Data came from immunoSEQ multiplex PCR; TCRdb stores just in-frame clones and leaves some out. The sample lists about 73,000 clones; about 93% were seen once. Sequencing was performed on CD4+ or CD8+ T cells sorted from blood, taken in a trial of the OX40 agonist ivuxolimab. These receptors were collected from an adult with an advanced solid tumor such as melanoma, head and neck, liver or kidney cancer.

This chain connects TRBV27 to TRBJ2-3; D not certain. Per germline, CDR1 MNHEY and CDR2 SMNVEV (reference sequence). V lost 5 bases and J 4 bases, leaving 13 bases between the germline ends. The length of the CDR3 is 14 residues. This CDR3 is CASSPSDRPDTQYF. The CDR3 DNA is TGTGCCAGCAGTCCATCAGACCGCCCAGATACGCAGTATTTT.

The rearrangement links TRBV13 to TRBJ2-2; TRBD2 agrees at 8 bases. The V gene end was trimmed by 0 bases and the J gene end by 9 bases; junction bases not matched to a gene: 6. CDR3 length equals 15 residues. Germline CDR1 and CDR2: PRHDT and FYEKMQ (reference sequence). The CDR3 sequence is CASSLGGTSGRELFF. The CDR3 DNA reads TGTGCCAGCAGCTTAGGTGGGACTAGTGGAAGGGAGCTGTTTTTT.

This clone was counted once. The chain employs TRBV7-2 and TRBJ2-7; perhaps TRBD1 as D (6 bases). The CDR3 extends over 13 amino acids. V gave up 5 bases and J gave up 5 bases, with 13 bases separating them. CDR1 is SGHTA and CDR2 is FQGNSA in the germline V gene. The CDR3 DNA reads TGTGCCAGCAGCAGAAACAGGGCGGACGAGCAGTACTTC. It codes for CASSRNRADEQYF.